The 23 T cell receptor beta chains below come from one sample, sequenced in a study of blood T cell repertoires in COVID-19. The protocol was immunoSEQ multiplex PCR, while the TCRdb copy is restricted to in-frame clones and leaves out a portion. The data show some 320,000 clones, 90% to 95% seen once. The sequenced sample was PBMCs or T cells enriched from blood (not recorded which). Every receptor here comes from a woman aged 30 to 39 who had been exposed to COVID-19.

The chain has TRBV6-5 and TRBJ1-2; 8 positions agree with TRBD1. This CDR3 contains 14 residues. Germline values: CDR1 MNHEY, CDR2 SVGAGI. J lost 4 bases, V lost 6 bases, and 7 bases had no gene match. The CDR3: CASSPDRGGYGYTF. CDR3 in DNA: TGTGCCAGCAGCCCCGACAGGGGAGGCTATGGCTACACCTTC.

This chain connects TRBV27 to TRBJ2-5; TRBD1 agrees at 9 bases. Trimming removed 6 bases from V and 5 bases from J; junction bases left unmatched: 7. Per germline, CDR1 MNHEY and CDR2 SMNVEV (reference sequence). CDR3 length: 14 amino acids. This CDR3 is CASRQGQGDETQYF. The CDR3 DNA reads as TGTGCCAGCAGACAGGGACAGGGAGACGAGACCCAGTACTTC.

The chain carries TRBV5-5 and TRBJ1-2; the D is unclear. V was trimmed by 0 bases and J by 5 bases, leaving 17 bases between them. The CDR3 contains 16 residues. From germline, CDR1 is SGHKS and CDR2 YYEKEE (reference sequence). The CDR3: CASSLALGGRLYGYTF. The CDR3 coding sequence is TGTGCCAGCAGCTTGGCCTTAGGCGGGAGACTTTATGGCTACACCTTC.

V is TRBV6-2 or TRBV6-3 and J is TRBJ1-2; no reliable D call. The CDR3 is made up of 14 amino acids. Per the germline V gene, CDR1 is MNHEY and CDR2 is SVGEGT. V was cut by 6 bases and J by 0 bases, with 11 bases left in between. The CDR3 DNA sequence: TGTGCCAGCAGCCAACCTACTTCTAACTATGGCTACACCTTC. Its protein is CASSQPTSNYGYTF.

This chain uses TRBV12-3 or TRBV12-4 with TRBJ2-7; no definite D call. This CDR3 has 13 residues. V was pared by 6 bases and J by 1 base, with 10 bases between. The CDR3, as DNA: TGTGCCAGCAGCCCTGGTGAGTCCTACGAGCAGTACTTC. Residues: CASSPGESYEQYF.

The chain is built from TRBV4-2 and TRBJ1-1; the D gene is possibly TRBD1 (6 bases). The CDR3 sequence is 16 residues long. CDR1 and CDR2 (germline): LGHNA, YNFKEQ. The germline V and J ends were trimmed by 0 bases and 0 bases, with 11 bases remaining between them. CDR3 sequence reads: CASSQEPGAMNTEAFF. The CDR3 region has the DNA TGTGCCAGCAGCCAAGAGCCAGGGGCAATGAACACTGAAGCTTTCTTT.

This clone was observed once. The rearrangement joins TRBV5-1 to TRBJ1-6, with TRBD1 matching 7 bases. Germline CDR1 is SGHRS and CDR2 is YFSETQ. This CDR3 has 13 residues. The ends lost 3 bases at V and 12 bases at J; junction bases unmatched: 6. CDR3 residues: CASSSEDRRPLHF. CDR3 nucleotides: TGCGCCAGCAGCTCTGAGGACAGGCGACCCCTCCACTTT.

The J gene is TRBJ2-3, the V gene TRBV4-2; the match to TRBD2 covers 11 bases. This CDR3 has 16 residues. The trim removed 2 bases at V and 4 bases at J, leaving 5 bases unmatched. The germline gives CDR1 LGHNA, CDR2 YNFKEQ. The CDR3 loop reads CASSQLSGGGADTQYF. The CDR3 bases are TGTGCCAGCAGCCAACTTAGCGGGGGGGGAGCAGATACGCAGTATTTT.

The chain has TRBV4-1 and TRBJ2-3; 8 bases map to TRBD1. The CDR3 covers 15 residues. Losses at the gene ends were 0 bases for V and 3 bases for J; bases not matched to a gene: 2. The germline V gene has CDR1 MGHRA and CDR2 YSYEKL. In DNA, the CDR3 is TGCGCCAGCAGCCAAGATGGACAGGGAACAGATACGCAGTATTTT. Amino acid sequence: CASSQDGQGTDTQYF.

The CDR3 sequence is CASSLGGNTGELFF. The CDR3, as DNA: TGTGCCAGCAGCTTAGGAGGGAACACCGGGGAGCTGTTTTTT. The rearrangement links TRBV7-3 to TRBJ2-2; a weak D match, TRBD2 (5 bases). The CDR3 runs 14 residues. With 2 bases removed from V and 1 base from J, the gap between germline ends came to 5 bases. Germline lookup yields CDR1 SGHTA and CDR2 FQGTGA.

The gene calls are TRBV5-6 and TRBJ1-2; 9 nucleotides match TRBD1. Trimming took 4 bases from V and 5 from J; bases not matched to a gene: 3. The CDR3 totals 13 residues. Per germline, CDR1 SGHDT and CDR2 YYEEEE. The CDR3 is CASSGQGNYGYTF. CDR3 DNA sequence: TGTGCCAGCAGCGGACAGGGGAATTATGGCTACACCTTC.

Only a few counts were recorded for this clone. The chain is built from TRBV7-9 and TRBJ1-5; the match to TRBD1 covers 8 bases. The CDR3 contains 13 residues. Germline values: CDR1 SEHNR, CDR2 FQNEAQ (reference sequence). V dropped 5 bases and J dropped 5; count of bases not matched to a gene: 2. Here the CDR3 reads CASSRQGYQPQHF. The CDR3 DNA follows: TGTGCCAGCAGCAGACAGGGGTATCAGCCCCAGCATTTT.

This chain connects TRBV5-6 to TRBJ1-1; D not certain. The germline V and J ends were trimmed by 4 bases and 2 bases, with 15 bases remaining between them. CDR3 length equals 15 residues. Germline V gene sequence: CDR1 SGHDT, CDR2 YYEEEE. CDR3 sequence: CASSPTRAGNTEAFF. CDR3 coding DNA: TGTGCCAGCAGCCCGACTAGGGCTGGTAACACTGAAGCTTTCTTT.

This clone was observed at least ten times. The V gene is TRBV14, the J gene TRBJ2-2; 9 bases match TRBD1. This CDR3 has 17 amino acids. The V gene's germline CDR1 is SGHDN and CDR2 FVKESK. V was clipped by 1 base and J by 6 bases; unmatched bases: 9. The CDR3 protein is CASSQVWGQGAPGELFF. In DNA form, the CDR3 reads TGTGCCAGCAGCCAAGTATGGGGACAGGGCGCGCCCGGGGAGCTGTTTTTT.

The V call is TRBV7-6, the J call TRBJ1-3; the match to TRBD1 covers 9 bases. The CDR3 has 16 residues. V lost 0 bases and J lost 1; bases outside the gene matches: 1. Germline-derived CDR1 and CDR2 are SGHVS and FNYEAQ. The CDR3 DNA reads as TGTGCCAGCAGCTTAGCACAGGGGGCTTCTGGAAACACCATATATTTT. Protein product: CASSLAQGASGNTIYF.

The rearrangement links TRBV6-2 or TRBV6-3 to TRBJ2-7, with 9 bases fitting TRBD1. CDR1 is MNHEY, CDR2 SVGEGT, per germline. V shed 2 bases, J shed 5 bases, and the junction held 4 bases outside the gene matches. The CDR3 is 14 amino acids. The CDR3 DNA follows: TGTGCCAGCAGTTACACGGGACAGGGCCACGAGCAGTACTTC. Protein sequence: CASSYTGQGHEQYF.

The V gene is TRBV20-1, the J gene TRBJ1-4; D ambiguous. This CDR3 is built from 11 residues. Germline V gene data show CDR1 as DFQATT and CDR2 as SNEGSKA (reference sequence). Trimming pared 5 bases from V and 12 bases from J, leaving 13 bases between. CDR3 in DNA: TGCAGTGCTTTCGACATCGCACAACTGTTTTTT. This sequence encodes CSAFDIAQLFF.

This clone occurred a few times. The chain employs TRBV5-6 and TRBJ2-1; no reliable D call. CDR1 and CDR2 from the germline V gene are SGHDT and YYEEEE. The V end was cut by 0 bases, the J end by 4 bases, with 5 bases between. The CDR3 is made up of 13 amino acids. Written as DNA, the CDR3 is TGTGCCAGCAGCTTGGGGGCATACAATGAGCAGTTCTTC. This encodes CASSLGAYNEQFF.

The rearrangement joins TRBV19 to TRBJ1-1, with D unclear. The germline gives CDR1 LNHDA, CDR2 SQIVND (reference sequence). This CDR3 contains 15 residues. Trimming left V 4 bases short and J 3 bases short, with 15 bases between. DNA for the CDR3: TGTGCCAGTAGTAGCCTAGGGCAGCGGGACACTGAAGCTTTCTTT. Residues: CASSSLGQRDTEAFF. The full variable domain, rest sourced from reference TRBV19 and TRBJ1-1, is DGGITQSPKYLFRKEGQNVTLSCEQNLNHDAMYWYRQDPGQGLRLIYYSQIVNDFQKGDIAEGYSVSREKKESFPLTVTSAQKNPTAFYLCASSSLGQRDTEAFFGQGTRLTVV.

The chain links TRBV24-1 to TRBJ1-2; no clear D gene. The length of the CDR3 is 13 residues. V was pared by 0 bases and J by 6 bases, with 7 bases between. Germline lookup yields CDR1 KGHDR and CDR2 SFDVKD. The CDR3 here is CATSDLGAHGYTF. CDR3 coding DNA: TGTGCCACCAGTGATTTGGGTGCGCATGGCTACACCTTC.

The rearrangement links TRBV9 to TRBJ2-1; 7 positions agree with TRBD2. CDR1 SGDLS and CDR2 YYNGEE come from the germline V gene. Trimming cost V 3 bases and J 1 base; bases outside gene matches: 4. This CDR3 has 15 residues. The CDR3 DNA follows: TGTGCCAGCAGCGCGAGCGGGGAGTCCTACAATGAGCAGTTCTTC. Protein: CASSASGESYNEQFF.

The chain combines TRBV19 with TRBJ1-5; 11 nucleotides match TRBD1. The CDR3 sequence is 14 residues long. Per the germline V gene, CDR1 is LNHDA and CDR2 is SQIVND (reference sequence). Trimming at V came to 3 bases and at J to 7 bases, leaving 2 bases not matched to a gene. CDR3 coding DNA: TGTGCCAGTAGTATGGGACAGGGGGGACAGCCCCAGCATTTT. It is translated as CASSMGQGGQPQHF.

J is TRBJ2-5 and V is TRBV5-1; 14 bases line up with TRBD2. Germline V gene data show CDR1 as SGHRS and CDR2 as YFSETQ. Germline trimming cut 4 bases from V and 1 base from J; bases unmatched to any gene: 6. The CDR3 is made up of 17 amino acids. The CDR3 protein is CASSTSGTSGGQETQYF. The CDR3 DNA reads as TGCGCCAGCAGCACCTCCGGGACTAGCGGGGGCCAAGAGACCCAGTACTTC.